This TCR beta chain was captured by sequencing in a study of blood T cell repertoires in COVID-19. Study background: From T cells, B-cell-depleted T cells, or PBMCs came the material, which was cDNA or gDNA.

Germline assignment: CDR1 MNHEY and CDR2 SMNVEV (reference sequence). The V and J ends lost 1 base and 4 bases, in that order; junction bases with no gene match: 3. This CDR3 comprises 14 residues. Participant-reported clinical history was the basis for cohort assignment. Per the authors' pipeline: The assay estimated nucleated cells by amplifying reference gene primers. Generated by immunoSEQ multiplex PCR, the TCRdb table keeps only in-frame clones and is missing some. That table supplies the V and J calls and clone size; D and trimming were determined from the DNA. The table lists some 320,000 clones, around 87% of them singletons.

Sequenced: PBMCs or T cells enriched from blood (not recorded which). This chain uses TRBV27 with TRBJ2-7; 8 bases match TRBD1. The source is a woman aged 25-40 years who had recovered from COVID-19. CDR3 in DNA: TGTGCCAGCAGTTTATTAACAGGGGGGTACGAGCAGTACTTC. This encodes CASSLLTGGYEQYF.